This is a list of T cell receptor beta chains from one sample in a study of blood T cell repertoires in COVID-19. Sequencing used immunoSEQ multiplex PCR; TCRdb keeps in-frame clones, though not all of them. This table holds about 340,000 clones, roughly 90% found once. Input material: peripheral blood. The receptor source for this set is a woman aged 55-69 years with COVID-19, enrolled during active disease. Each CDR3 is given with its conserved first and last residue. D genes are given only for firm matches. Only some rows state a clone size, as once, few, many or a class for expanded clones.

TRBV10-3,TRBJ1-2,.,.,CAIRRAGTGNGYGYTF,TGTGCCATCAGACGGGCGGGAACCGGAAATGGGTATGGCTACACCTTC
TRBV7-9,TRBJ2-1,TRBD2,.,CASSPQTSGGALPEQFF,TGTGCCAGCAGCCCGCAGACTAGCGGGGGGGCCTTGCCTGAGCAGTTCTTC
TRBV5-1,TRBJ2-3,TRBD2,once,CASSLGTSDTDTQYF,TGCGCCAGCAGTTTGGGGACTAGCGACACAGATACGCAGTATTTT
TRBV27,TRBJ1-5,.,.,CASSSEGNYSNQPQHF,TGTGCCAGCAGTTCAGAAGGAAACTATAGCAATCAGCCCCAGCATTTT
TRBV2,TRBJ1-5,TRBD1,.,CASMNRDSSFEGPQHF,TGTGCCAGCATGAATCGGGACAGCTCCTTCGAAGGGCCCCAGCATTTT
TRBV29-1,TRBJ1-5,TRBD1,.,CSVAEQGLNGQPQHF,TGCAGCGTTGCAGAACAGGGGTTGAATGGTCAGCCCCAGCATTTT
TRBV7-2,TRBJ2-7,.,.,CASSLTRFYEQYF,TGTGCCAGCAGCTTAACTCGGTTCTACGAGCAGTACTTC
TRBV2,TRBJ1-5,.,.,CASSGNRVGGQPQHF,TGTGCCAGCAGTGGTAACAGGGTAGGAGGTCAGCCCCAGCATTTT
TRBV5-4,TRBJ2-5,.,.,CASSLLGGAGEETQYF,TGTGCCAGCAGCTTGTTGGGCGGGGCGGGTGAGGAGACCCAGTACTTC
TRBV7-2,TRBJ1-5,TRBD1,.,CASSLWGTGNSNQPQHF,TGTGCCAGCAGCTTGTGGGGGACAGGAAATAGCAATCAGCCCCAGCATTTT
TRBV7-3,TRBJ1-3,.,.,CASSLKGSGNTIYF,TGTGCCAGCAGCTTAAAGGGGTCTGGAAACACCATATATTTT
TRBV7-8,TRBJ2-5,TRBD2,.,CASSPPVGLAGEETQYF,TGTGCCAGCAGCCCACCAGTGGGACTAGCGGGGGAAGAGACCCAGTACTTC
TRBV27,TRBJ2-2,TRBD1,.,CASSLQGARNTGELFF,TGTGCCAGCAGCCTACAGGGGGCGAGGAACACCGGGGAGCTGTTTTTT
TRBV7-9,TRBJ1-1,.,once,CASSFNMNTEAFF,TGTGCCAGCAGCTTCAACATGAACACTGAAGCTTTCTTT
TRBV11-3,TRBJ2-3,.,.,CASSLGADTQYF,TGTGCCAGCAGCTTGGGAGCAGATACGCAGTATTTT
TRBV7-2,TRBJ2-3,TRBD2,.,CASSWGGGPSTDTQYF,TGTGCCAGCAGCTGGGGCGGGGGACCTAGCACAGATACGCAGTATTTT
TRBV27,TRBJ2-7,TRBD1,.,CASSFSGTGGSYEQYF,TGTGCCAGCAGTTTCTCCGGGACAGGGGGTTCCTACGAGCAGTACTTC
TRBV19,TRBJ2-7,.,.,CASSMRRGSNYEQYF,TGTGCCAGTAGTATGCGGCGGGGCAGCAACTACGAGCAGTACTTC
TRBV27,TRBJ1-1,.,.,CASRSGVGTEAFF,TGTGCCAGCAGATCAGGGGTGGGCACTGAAGCTTTCTTT
TRBV30,TRBJ2-5,TRBD1,.,CAWSPGQGSVETQYF,TGTGCCTGGAGTCCCGGACAGGGGAGTGTGGAGACCCAGTACTTC
TRBV7-9,TRBJ2-7,TRBD1,.,CASSYPDRAEQYF,TGTGCCAGCAGCTACCCCGACAGGGCCGAGCAGTACTTC
TRBV30,TRBJ1-6,.,few,CAWSVGMGGSSPLHF,TGTGCCTGGAGTGTAGGCATGGGGGGTAGCTCACCCCTCCACTTT
TRBV5-6,TRBJ1-2,.,.,CASSLGSGRGYTF,TGTGCCAGCAGCTTGGGGTCAGGGAGGGGCTACACCTTC
TRBV25-1,TRBJ2-7,.,.,CASSARQVPYEQYF,TGTGCCAGCAGTGCGAGACAGGTTCCCTACGAGCAGTACTTC
TRBV30,TRBJ2-7,TRBD1,once,CAWQDRSSYEQYF,TGTGCCTGGCAGGACAGGAGCTCCTACGAGCAGTACTTC
TRBV6-5,TRBJ1-2,.,.,CASSTEGGRRGYTF,TGTGCCAGCAGTACGGAGGGAGGGAGAAGGGGCTACACCTTC
TRBV5-1,TRBJ2-5,.,.,CASRLGARETQYF,TGCGCCAGCAGGCTGGGGGCCAGGGAGACCCAGTACTTC
TRBV7-9,TRBJ1-4,.,.,CASSRTGLNEKLFF,TGTGCCAGCAGCCGGACGGGACTCAATGAAAAACTGTTTTTT